This entry concerns a single T cell receptor beta chain. Sequencing was performed with immunoSEQ multiplex PCR; in TCRdb, only in-frame clones are kept and a portion is missing. The table lists fewer than 200,000 clones, just under 90% of them singletons, with around an eighth in the top ten. This sample was taken from a study of blood T cell repertoires in COVID-19. Across the whole study: The United States, Italy and Spain provided the acute and convalescent COVID-19 samples.

Germline CDR1 SEHNR, CDR2 FQNEAQ (reference sequence). This CDR3 contains 13 residues. Trimming cost V 0 bases and J 3 bases, with 6 bases left between them. Recruited during active infection, patients (from Seattle) were subsequently followed longitudinally. Sequencing was done on a sample of peripheral blood. The TCR originated in a woman in her 70s with COVID-19, enrolled during active disease. This rearrangement joins TRBV7-9 to TRBJ2-7, with TRBD2 as a possible D gene (5 bases). CDR3 nucleotide sequence: TGTGCCAGCAGCTTAGCCCGGGACTACGAGCAGTACTTC. It encodes CASSLARDYEQYF.